Following are 5 T cell receptor beta chains from one sample sequenced in a study of blood T cell repertoires in COVID-19. The protocol was immunoSEQ multiplex PCR, while the TCRdb copy is restricted to in-frame clones and leaves out a portion. The data show 200,000 or so clones, more than 75% seen once. The sample comprised peripheral blood. These receptors all stem from a man aged 55 to 70 with acute or convalescent COVID-19.

The genes are TRBV21-1 and TRBJ2-7; the tabulated D call, TRBD2, remains unverified against the DNA. TRBV21-1 counts as a pseudogene. The CDR3 sequence is 14 residues long. CDR3 DNA: TGTGCCAGCAGCAAGGGACTAGTCCCCTACGAGCAGTACTTC. Residues: CASSKGLVPYEQYF.

CDR3 DNA: TGTGCCAGCAGAGGACAGGGGGCCATTTCTGGAAACACCATATATTTT. Its translation is CASRGQGAISGNTIYF. The chain employs TRBV6-6 and TRBJ1-3, with 11 bases that match TRBD1. The CDR3 runs 16 residues. CDR1 MNHNY and CDR2 SVGAGI come from the germline V gene (reference sequence). V shed 6 bases and J 1 base; nucleotides not matched to a gene: 5.

This chain uses TRBV6-2 or TRBV6-3 with TRBJ2-7; 9 positions match TRBD2. V trimming: 6 bases; J trimming: 3 bases; junction bases outside the gene matches: 3. CDR3 length: 13 amino acids. Germline V lookup: CDR1 MNHEY, CDR2 SVGEGT. In nucleotides, the CDR3 is TGTGCCAGCAGCCCACTAGCGGGCTACGAGCAGTACTTC. The encoded protein is CASSPLAGYEQYF.

This chain connects TRBV11-2 to TRBJ1-6; no clear D. The CDR3 runs to 15 residues. CDR1 and CDR2 (germline): SGHAT, FQNNGV. Trimming took 1 base from V and 4 from J, leaving 8 bases between them. The CDR3 DNA reads as TGTGCCAGCAGCTTAGTTCGCAGTTATAATTCACCCCTCCACTTT. Translated: CASSLVRSYNSPLHF.

This clone occurred once. This chain links TRBV5-6 with TRBJ1-6; 7 bases agree with TRBD1. V lost 3 bases, J lost 6 bases, and 18 bases stayed unmatched. The CDR3 totals 19 residues. Germline V gene sequence: CDR1 SGHDT, CDR2 YYEEEE. The CDR3 protein is CASSSTEKPDRVTNSPLHF. The CDR3 DNA is TGTGCCAGCAGCTCGACCGAAAAACCTGACAGGGTCACTAATTCACCCCTCCACTTT.